One sample yielded the 24 T cell receptor beta chains listed below, sequenced in a study of CXCR3-negative and CXCR3-positive naive CD8 T cells. Findings and caveats of the study: A higher hydrophobicity marked the TRB CDR3s of CXCR3-positive naive cells versus CXCR3-negative naive cells.

These receptors are not linked to any known antigen. All TRB cDNA libraries came from 5' RACE performed with UMI labels. TCRdb reworked the 5' RACE reads into one entry per CDR3 protein, no DNA. This table holds more than 6,500 distinct CDR3 sequences. The sequenced sample consisted of naive CXCR3+ CD8+ T cells from blood. Subset described: CD45RO-CCR7+CD27+CD95- naive CD8+ T cells expressing CXCR3 (TNR3+). These receptors were obtained from a human donor in good health. Some clones in this sample may be carry-over from other donors' samples.

This clonotype is deemed medium-sized by its frequency. The chain is built from TRBV28 and TRBJ2-7; the TCRdb call, TRBD1, lacks DNA for checking. Germline V gene data show CDR1 as MDHEN and CDR2 as SYDVKM. This CDR3 comprises 14 residues. The chain's CDR3 is CASTWTGESYEQYF.

By frequency, this clonotype is medium-sized. The CDR3 loop is CASSSTGGDEQFF. The genes are TRBV5-1 and TRBJ2-1; TCRdb indicates TRBD1, and absent DNA this call remains unverified. Germline V gene data show CDR1 as SGHRS and CDR2 as YFSETQ. The CDR3 length is 13 residues.

Measured by frequency, this clonotype is medium-sized. J is TRBJ2-1 and V is TRBV29-1; as DNA is missing, the TRBD2 call by TCRdb cannot be tested. Germline V gene sequence: CDR1 SQVTM, CDR2 ANQGSEA. The CDR3 contains 18 residues. The CDR3 region is CSVEDGLAGGLTYNEQFF.

The V gene is TRBV20-1, the J gene TRBJ2-1; TCRdb's D call of TRBD2 is untestable without DNA. Per germline, CDR1 DFQATT and CDR2 SNEGSKA (reference sequence). This CDR3 is 13 amino acids long. CDR3 sequence: CSARARGANEQFF.

The V call is TRBV7-9, the J call TRBJ2-7. CDR1 and CDR2 (germline): SEHNR, FQNEAQ (reference sequence). CDR3 length: 13 residues. The CDR3: CASSMGITYEQYF.

The chain uses TRBV6-2 or TRBV6-3 and TRBJ2-1; absent DNA, TCRdb's TRBD1 call cannot be checked. The CDR3 is made up of 15 amino acids. CDR1 is MNHEY and CDR2 is SVGEGT in the germline V gene. The CDR3 sequence: CASSPPGQTYNEQFF.

Considering frequency, this clonotype is medium-sized (0.01 to 0.1%). The rearrangement uses TRBV11-2 and TRBJ2-7; as DNA is missing, the TRBD1 call by TCRdb cannot be tested. Germline CDR1 and CDR2: SGHAT and FQNNGV. The length of the CDR3 is 12 residues. CDR3 sequence reads: CASSPDSEEQYF.

V gene TRBV5-1 combines with J gene TRBJ1-5; TCRdb outputs TRBD1, but without DNA this stays unchecked. CDR1 and CDR2 from the germline V gene are SGHRS and YFSETQ. This CDR3 comprises 14 residues. CDR3 in amino acids: CASSEGEGNQPQHF.

The rearrangement uses TRBV2 and TRBJ2-2; as DNA is missing, the TRBD1 call by TCRdb cannot be tested. Per germline, CDR1 SNHLY and CDR2 FYNNEI. The CDR3 is 16 residues long. The CDR3 spells CASSPTPGQNTGELFF.

The chain couples TRBV28 to TRBJ1-4; TCRdb's D call of TRBD1 is untestable without DNA. Germline V lookup: CDR1 MDHEN, CDR2 SYDVKM. This CDR3 is 14 amino acids long. This CDR3 reads CASSSPGGDEKLFF. Based on the CDR3 plus reference TRBV28 and TRBJ1-4, the full variable domain is DVKVTQSSRYLVKRTGEKVFLECVQDMDHENMFWYRQDPGLGLRLIYFSYDVKMKEKGDIPEGYSVSREKKERFSLILESASTNQTSMYLCASSSPGGDEKLFFGSGTQLSVL.

According to its frequency, this clonotype is medium-sized (0.01 to 0.1%). The gene calls are TRBV5-5 and TRBJ2-7; no DNA is available, so the TRBD1 call from TCRdb remains unchecked. From germline, CDR1 is SGHKS and CDR2 YYEKEE (reference sequence). The CDR3 runs 15 residues. CDR3 protein: CASSFARQGVREQYF.

This clonotype is classed as medium-sized (0.01 to 0.1%) by frequency. The rearrangement uses TRBV27 and TRBJ2-7. The CDR3 length is 13 residues. Germline CDR1 and CDR2: MNHEY and SMNVEV (reference sequence). The CDR3 here is CASSLSAAYEQYF.

The rearrangement uses TRBV29-1 and TRBJ2-7; with no DNA, the TCRdb D assignment of TRBD2 cannot be verified. This CDR3 spans 14 amino acids. Germline V lookup: CDR1 SQVTM, CDR2 ANQGSEA. This CDR3 reads CSVEVSGGLYEQYF.

V and J are TRBV25-1 and TRBJ1-2; TCRdb designates TRBD1, a call that cannot be tested without DNA. The CDR3 runs 13 residues. Germline CDR1 reads MGHDK; CDR2 reads SYGVNS. Here the CDR3 reads CASQGARAYGYTF.

The genes are TRBV14 and TRBJ2-7; TCRdb gives TRBD2 as the D gene, but with no DNA this cannot be confirmed. The germline V gene encodes CDR1 SGHDN and CDR2 FVKESK. The CDR3 runs to 18 residues. The CDR3: CASSQERQWQGNNYEQYF.

This clonotype is medium-sized by frequency. The rearrangement joins TRBV14 to TRBJ2-1; TCRdb outputs TRBD1, but without DNA this stays unchecked. The V gene's germline CDR1 is SGHDN and CDR2 FVKESK. The length of the CDR3 is 18 residues. CDR3 residues: CASSQDRDRSQTYNEQFF.

The chain couples TRBV28 to TRBJ2-5; with no DNA, the TCRdb D assignment of TRBD2 cannot be verified. Germline V gene sequence: CDR1 MDHEN, CDR2 SYDVKM. The CDR3 totals 16 residues. This CDR3 is CASSLFLGTSEETQYF.

Measured by frequency, this clonotype is medium-sized (0.01 to 0.1%). The CDR3 spells CSVGSRDHGYTF. V and J are TRBV29-1 and TRBJ1-2; without DNA, the TCRdb call of TRBD1 cannot be checked. CDR3 length: 12 amino acids. Germline CDR1 is SQVTM and CDR2 is ANQGSEA.

The chain combines TRBV20-1 with TRBJ1-4; absent DNA, TCRdb's TRBD1 call cannot be checked. This CDR3 contains 15 residues. In germline, CDR1 is DFQATT, CDR2 SNEGSKA (reference sequence). The CDR3 sequence is CSARGPPGEGEKLFF.

V is TRBV29-1 and J is TRBJ2-7. The CDR3 is 12 residues long. The germline gives CDR1 SQVTM, CDR2 ANQGSEA. This CDR3 is CSVEDLRTGQYF.

In terms of frequency, this clonotype is medium-sized. This chain uses TRBV6-6 with TRBJ1-1; checking the TCRdb D call of TRBD1 is not possible without DNA. This CDR3 region has 16 residues. CDR1 MNHNY and CDR2 SVGAGI come from the germline V gene (reference sequence). CDR3 loop: CASSYGDWGTGSEAFF.

This clonotype is labeled medium-sized based on frequency. This chain connects TRBV5-1 to TRBJ2-7. The CDR3 runs to 13 residues. Per germline, CDR1 SGHRS and CDR2 YFSETQ. CDR3 region: CASSSDLEGEQYF.

The gene calls are TRBV18 and TRBJ1-4; the TCRdb D gene call, TRBD1, has no DNA to confirm it. Germline V gene data show CDR1 as KGHSH and CDR2 as LQKENI. The CDR3 has 16 residues. CDR3 sequence: CASSLSRDRFNEKLFF.

J is TRBJ2-3 and V is TRBV9; TCRdb picks TRBD2, but there is no DNA to check that call. CDR3 length: 16 amino acids. Germline CDR1 is SGDLS and CDR2 is YYNGEE. The CDR3 sequence: CASSTNRDFGTDTQYF.